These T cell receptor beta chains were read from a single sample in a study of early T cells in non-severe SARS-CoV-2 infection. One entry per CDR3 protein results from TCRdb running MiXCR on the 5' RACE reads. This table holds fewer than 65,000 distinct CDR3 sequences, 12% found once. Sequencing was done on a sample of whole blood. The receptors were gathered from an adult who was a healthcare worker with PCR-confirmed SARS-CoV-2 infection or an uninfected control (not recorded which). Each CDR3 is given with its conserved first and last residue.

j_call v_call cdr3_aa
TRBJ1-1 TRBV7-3 CASSLKAGNEAFF
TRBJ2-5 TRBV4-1 CASSHADRSGETQYF
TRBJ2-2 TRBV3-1 CASSQTSGNTGELFF
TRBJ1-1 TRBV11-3 CASSSGTGNTEAFF
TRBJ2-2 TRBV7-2 CASSLVLEVGELFF
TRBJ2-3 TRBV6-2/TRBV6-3 CASSRTSPDTQYF
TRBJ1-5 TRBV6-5 CASSKRGGGQPQHF
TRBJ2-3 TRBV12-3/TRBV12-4 CASRRTSGGDTDTQYF
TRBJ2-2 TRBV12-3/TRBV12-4 CASSFGGGTGELFF
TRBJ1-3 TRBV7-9 CASSPRRDSSGNTIYF
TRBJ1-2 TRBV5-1 CASSFDRVYGYTF
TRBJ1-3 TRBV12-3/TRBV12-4 CASSPFRGGGNTIYF
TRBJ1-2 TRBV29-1 CSVDLGQGAFRGYTF
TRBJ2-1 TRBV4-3 CASSQGRNYNEQFF
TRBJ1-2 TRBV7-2 CASSLVSSGAGLSGYTF
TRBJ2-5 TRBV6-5 CASSYWGGGQETQYF
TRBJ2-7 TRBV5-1 CASSLDTTYEQYF
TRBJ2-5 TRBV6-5 CASSYKGVRETQYF
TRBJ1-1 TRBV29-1 CSVSEGAPLAEAFF
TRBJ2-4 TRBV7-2 CASSLGGTENIQYF
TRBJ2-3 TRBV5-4 CASSPGLDTDTQYF
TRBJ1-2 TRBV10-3 CAISLTGVNGYTF
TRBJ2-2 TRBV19 CASSIELLNTGELFF
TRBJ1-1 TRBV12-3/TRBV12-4 CASSLASGIEAFF
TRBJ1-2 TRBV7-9 CASSLVGRNGYTF
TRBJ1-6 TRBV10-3 CAISNTGLDSPLHF
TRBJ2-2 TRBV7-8 CASSLAQDLNTGELFF
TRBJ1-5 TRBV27 CASSLLAGGGQPQHF
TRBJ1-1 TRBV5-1 CASKTPQNTEAFF
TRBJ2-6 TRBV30 CAWSVSSSGANVLTF
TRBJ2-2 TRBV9 CASSVGLQPSTGELFF
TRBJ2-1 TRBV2 CASRRSANNEQFF
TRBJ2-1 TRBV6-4 CASSDSVGAPYNEQFF
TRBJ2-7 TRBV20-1 CSARARLAGVDYEQYF
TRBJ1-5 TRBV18 CASSKGQTSNQPQHF
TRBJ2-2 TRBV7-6 CASTPGLAAFTGELFF
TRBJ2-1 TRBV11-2 CASSSGAGGPRYEQFF
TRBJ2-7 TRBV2 CASSVTGQPYEQYF
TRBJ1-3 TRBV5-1 CASNLGTPGNTIYF
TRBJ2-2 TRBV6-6 CASRYTGELFF
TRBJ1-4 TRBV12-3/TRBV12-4 CASSLGEKLFF
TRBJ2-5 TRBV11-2 CASRTYFGSEETQYF
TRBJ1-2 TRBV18 CASSPDSSYGYTF
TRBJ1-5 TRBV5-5 CASSLSSYSNQPQHF
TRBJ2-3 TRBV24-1 CATTTGDCTDTQYF
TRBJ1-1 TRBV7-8 CASSPVKQENTEAFF
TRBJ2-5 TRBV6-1 CASSEAWTQYF
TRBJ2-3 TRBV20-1 CSAGNSDTQYF
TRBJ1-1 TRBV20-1 CSARVGRGVTEAFF
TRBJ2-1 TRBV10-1 CASSTDIYNEQFF
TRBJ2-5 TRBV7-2 CASSLVGTHQETQYF
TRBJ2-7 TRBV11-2 CASSLGQWDSLYEQYF
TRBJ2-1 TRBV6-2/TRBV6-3 CASRGRRSSYNEQFF
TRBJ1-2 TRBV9 CASSVVDRADYGYTF
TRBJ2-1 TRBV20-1 CSAPSYNEQFF
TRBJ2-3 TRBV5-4 CASSLRRGASTDTQYF
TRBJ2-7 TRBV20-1 CSASRTNGEQYF